This TCR beta chain was sequenced for a study of regulatory T cells in long-lasting Graves disease. To note about this clonotype: Its antigen is unidentified.

Trimming stripped 6 bases from V and 5 bases from J, with 10 bases between. Germline lookup yields CDR1 LNHDA and CDR2 SQIVND (reference sequence). CDR3 length equals 12 residues. Time point defined: persistent/refractory GD, antithyroid drugs over 5 years with positive TRAb. PBMC RNA served as the TCR library source. General study findings and limits: Segments TRBV28, TRBJ1-2 and TRBJ2-5 showed preferential usage in persistent disease.

HTBI primers from iRepertoire and Arm-PCR of CDR3 regions yielded the TCR beta libraries. Each CDR3 protein is one row after TCRdb ran MiXCR on the multiplex PCR reads. The sample has roughly 700,000 distinct CDR3 sequences, 25% to 30% seen once. The sample here was peripheral blood mononuclear cells (PBMCs), taken when the disease was refractory, from a patient treated with antithyroid drugs. This chain uses TRBV19 with TRBJ1-2; tentatively, D is TRBD1 (5 bases). The source is a female donor with Graves disease. DNA of the CDR3: TGTGCCAGTAGCGAGGGGATATATGGCTACACCTTC. Amino acids: CASSEGIYGYTF. The full variable domain, its missing parts supplied by reference TRBV19 and TRBJ1-2, is DGGITQSPKYLFRKEGQNVTLSCEQNLNHDAMYWYRQDPGQGLRLIYYSQIVNDFQKGDIAEGYSVSREKKESFPLTVTSAQKNPTAFYLCASSEGIYGYTFGSGTRLTVV.